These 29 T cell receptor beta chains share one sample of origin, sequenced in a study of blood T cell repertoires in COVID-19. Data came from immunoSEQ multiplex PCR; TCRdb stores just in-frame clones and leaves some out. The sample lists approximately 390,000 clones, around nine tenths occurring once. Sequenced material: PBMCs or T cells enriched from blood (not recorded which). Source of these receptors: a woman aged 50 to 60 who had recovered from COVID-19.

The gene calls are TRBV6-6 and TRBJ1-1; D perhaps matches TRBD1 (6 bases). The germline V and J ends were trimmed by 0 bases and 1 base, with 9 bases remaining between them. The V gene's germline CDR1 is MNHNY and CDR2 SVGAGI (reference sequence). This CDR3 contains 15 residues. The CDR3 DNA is TGTGCCAGCAGTTACTCAAGGGGGGGGAACACTGAAGCTTTCTTT. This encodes CASSYSRGGNTEAFF.

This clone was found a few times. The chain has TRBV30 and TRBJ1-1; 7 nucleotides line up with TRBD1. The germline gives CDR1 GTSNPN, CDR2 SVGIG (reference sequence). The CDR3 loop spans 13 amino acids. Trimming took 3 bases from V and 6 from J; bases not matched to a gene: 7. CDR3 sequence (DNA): TGTGCCTGGAGGACAGGGTGGAATTCTGAAGCTTTCTTT. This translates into CAWRTGWNSEAFF.

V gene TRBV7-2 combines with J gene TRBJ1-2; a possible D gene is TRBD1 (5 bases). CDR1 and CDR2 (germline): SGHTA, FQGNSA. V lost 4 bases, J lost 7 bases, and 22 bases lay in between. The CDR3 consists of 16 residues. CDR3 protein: CASSSVPGLSPFGYTF. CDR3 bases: TGTGCCAGCAGCTCCGTCCCGGGACTGAGTCCCTTTGGCTACACCTTC. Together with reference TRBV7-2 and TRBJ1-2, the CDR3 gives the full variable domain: GAGVSQSPSNKVTEKGKDVELRCDPISGHTALYWYRQSLGQGLEFLIYFQGNSAPDKSGLPSDRFSAERTGGSVSTLTIQRTQQEDSAVYLCASSSVPGLSPFGYTFGSGTRLTVV.

The CDR3: CASGSGGREAGNQPQHF. CDR3 nucleotides: TGTGCCAGTGGCTCAGGTGGCAGGGAGGCGGGCAATCAGCCCCAGCATTTT. The chain links TRBV19 to TRBJ1-5; D might be TRBD1 (5 bases). The CDR3 covers 17 residues. The germline V gene has CDR1 LNHDA and CDR2 SQIVND (reference sequence). Between the trimmed V and J ends, which lost 8 bases and 2 bases, there was a span of 22 bases.

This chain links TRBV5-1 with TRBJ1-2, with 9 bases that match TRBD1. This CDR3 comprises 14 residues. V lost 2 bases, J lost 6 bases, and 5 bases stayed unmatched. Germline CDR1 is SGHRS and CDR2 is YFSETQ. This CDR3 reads CASSLPGQGHGYTF. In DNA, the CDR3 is TGCGCCAGCAGCTTACCGGGACAGGGACATGGCTACACCTTC.

The CDR3 sequence: CASSPGQGNSPLHF. The CDR3 nucleotides read TGTGCCAGCTCCCCGGGACAGGGAAACTCACCCCTCCACTTT. The chain is built from TRBV18 and TRBJ1-6; 9 bases map to TRBD1. J lost 10 bases, V lost 6 bases, and 7 bases had no gene match. Germline V gene sequence: CDR1 KGHSH, CDR2 LQKENI. This CDR3 spans 14 amino acids.

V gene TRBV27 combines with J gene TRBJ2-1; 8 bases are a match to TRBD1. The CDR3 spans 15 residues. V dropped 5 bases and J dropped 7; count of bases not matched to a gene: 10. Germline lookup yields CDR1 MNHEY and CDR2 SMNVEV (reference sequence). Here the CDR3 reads CASSPGQGRLNEQFF. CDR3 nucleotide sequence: TGTGCCAGCAGTCCTGGACAGGGAAGGTTGAATGAGCAGTTCTTC.

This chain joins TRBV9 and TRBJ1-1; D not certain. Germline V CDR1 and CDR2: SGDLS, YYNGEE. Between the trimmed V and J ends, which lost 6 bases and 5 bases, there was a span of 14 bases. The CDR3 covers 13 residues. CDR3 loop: CASNFDGRTEAFF. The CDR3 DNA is TGTGCCAGCAACTTTGATGGGAGAACTGAAGCTTTCTTT.

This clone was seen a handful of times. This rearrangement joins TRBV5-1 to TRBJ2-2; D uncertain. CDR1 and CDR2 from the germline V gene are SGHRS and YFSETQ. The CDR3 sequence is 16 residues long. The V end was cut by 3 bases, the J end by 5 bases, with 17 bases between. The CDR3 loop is CASSSHRYNRTGELFF. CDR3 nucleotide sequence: TGCGCCAGCAGCTCACATAGGTACAACAGAACCGGGGAGCTGTTTTTT.

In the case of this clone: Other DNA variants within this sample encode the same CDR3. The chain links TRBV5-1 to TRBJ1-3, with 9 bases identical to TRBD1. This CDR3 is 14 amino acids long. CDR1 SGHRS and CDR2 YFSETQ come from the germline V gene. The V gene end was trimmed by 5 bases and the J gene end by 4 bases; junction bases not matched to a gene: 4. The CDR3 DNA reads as TGCGCCAGCAGTCCGGGACAGGGAGGAAACACCATATATTTT. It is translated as CASSPGQGGNTIYF.

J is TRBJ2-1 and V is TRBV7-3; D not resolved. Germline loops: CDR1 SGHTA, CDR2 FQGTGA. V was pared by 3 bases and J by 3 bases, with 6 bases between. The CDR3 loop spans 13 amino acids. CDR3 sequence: CASSFGDYNEQFF. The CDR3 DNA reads TGTGCCAGCAGCTTTGGAGACTACAATGAGCAGTTCTTC.

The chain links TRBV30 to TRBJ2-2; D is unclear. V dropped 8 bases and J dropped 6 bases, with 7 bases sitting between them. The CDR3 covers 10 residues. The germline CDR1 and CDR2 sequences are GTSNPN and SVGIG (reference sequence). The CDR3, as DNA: TGTGCCGCAAGCGCCGGGGAGCTGTTTTTT. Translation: CAASAGELFF.

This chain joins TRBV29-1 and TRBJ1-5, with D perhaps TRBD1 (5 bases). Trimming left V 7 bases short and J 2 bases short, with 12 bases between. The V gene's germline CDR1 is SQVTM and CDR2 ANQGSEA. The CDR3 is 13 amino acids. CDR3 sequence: CSARLGGNQPQHF. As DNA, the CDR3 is TGCAGCGCTCGGCTAGGGGGCAATCAGCCCCAGCATTTT.

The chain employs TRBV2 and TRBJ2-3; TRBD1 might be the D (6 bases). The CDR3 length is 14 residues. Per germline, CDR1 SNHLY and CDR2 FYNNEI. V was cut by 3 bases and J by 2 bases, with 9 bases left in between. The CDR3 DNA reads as TGTGCCAGCAGTGACAGGGGACCCACAGATACGCAGTATTTT. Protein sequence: CASSDRGPTDTQYF.

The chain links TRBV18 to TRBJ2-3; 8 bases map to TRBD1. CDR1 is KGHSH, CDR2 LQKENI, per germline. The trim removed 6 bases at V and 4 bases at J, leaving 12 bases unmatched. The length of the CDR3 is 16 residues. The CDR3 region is CASSPRTGFQPDTQYF. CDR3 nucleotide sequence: TGTGCCAGCTCGCCCCGGACAGGGTTTCAGCCAGATACGCAGTATTTT.

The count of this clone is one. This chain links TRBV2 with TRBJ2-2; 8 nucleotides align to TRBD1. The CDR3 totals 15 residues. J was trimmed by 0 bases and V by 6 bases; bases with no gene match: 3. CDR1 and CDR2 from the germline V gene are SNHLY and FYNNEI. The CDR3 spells CASSPGQANTGELFF. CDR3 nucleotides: TGTGCCAGCAGCCCGGGACAGGCGAACACCGGGGAGCTGTTTTTT.

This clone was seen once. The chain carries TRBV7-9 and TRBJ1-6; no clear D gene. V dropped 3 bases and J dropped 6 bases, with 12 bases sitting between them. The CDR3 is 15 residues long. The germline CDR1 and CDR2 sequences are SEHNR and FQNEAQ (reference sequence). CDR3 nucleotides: TGTGCCAGCAGCTTCGGAGGTAGAATTAATTCACCCCTCCACTTT. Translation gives CASSFGGRINSPLHF.

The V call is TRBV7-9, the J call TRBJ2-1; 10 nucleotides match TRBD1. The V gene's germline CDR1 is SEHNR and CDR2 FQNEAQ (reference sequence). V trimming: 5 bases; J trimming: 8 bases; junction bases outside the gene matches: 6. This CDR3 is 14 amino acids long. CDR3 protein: CASSPWDRGYEQFF. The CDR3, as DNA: TGTGCCAGCAGCCCATGGGACAGGGGCTATGAGCAGTTCTTC.

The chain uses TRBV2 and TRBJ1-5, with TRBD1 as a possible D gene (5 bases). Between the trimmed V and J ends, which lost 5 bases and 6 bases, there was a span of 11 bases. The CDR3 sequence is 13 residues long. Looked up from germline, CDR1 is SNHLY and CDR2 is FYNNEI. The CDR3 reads CASSTGDVQPQHF. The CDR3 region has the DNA TGTGCCAGCAGTACAGGAGATGTTCAGCCCCAGCATTTT.

For the CDR3, the DNA is TGTGCCAGCAGTTTATCCGCACGGTCCTATGGCTACACCTTC. This encodes CASSLSARSYGYTF. The V and J genes are TRBV28 and TRBJ1-2; D ambiguous. The CDR3 is 14 amino acids. Looked up from germline, CDR1 is MDHEN and CDR2 is SYDVKM. V was trimmed by 1 base and J by 4 bases, leaving 10 bases between them.

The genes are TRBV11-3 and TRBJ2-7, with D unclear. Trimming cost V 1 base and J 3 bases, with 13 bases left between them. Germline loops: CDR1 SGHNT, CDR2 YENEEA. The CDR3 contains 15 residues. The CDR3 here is CASSLGSRHDYEQYF. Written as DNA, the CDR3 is TGTGCCAGCAGCTTAGGATCGAGACACGACTACGAGCAGTACTTC.

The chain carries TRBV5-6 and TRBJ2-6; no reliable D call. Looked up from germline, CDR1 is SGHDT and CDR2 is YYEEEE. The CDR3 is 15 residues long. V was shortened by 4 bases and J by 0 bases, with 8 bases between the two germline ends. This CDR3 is CASSPRSSGANVLTF. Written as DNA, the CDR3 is TGTGCCAGCAGCCCCCGGAGCTCTGGGGCCAACGTCCTGACTTTC.

The CDR3 loop reads CASSPRQLSYEQYF. The CDR3 nucleotides are TGTGCCAGCAGCCCTCGACAGCTATCCTACGAGCAGTACTTC. The chain combines TRBV9 with TRBJ2-7; D may be TRBD1 (5 bases). From germline, CDR1 is SGDLS and CDR2 YYNGEE. Trimming pared 4 bases from V and 1 base from J, leaving 12 bases between. The CDR3 loop spans 14 amino acids.

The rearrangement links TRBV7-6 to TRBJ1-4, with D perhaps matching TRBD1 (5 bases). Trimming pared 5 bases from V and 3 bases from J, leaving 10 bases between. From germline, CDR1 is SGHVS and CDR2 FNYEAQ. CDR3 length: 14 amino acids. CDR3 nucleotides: TGTGCCAGCAGCCAGGGCGCCCCTAATGAAAAACTGTTTTTT. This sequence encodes CASSQGAPNEKLFF.

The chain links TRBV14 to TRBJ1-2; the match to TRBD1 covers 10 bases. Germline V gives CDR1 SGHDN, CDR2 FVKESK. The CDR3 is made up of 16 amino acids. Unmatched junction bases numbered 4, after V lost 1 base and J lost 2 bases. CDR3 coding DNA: TGTGCCAGCAGCCAAGTGGGACAGGGGATGAACTATGGCTACACCTTC. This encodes CASSQVGQGMNYGYTF.

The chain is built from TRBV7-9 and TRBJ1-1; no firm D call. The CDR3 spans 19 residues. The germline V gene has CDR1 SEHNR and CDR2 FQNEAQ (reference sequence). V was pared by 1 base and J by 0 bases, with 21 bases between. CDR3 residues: CASSLGPLRLPGMNTEAFF. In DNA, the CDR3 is TGTGCCAGCAGCTTAGGCCCTTTGAGACTCCCGGGGATGAACACTGAAGCTTTCTTT.

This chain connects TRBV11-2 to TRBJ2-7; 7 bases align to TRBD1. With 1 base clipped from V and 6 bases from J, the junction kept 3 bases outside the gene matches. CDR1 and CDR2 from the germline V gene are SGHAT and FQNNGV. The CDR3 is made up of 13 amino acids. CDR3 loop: CASSLAQGPEQYF. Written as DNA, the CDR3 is TGTGCCAGCAGCTTAGCACAGGGGCCCGAGCAGTACTTC.

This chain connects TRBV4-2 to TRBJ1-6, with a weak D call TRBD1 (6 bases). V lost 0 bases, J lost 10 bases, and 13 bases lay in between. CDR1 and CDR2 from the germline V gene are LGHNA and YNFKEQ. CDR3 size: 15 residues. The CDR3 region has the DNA TGTGCCAGCAGCCAAGAGGAACAGGGAGTATCACCCCTCCACTTT. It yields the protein CASSQEEQGVSPLHF.

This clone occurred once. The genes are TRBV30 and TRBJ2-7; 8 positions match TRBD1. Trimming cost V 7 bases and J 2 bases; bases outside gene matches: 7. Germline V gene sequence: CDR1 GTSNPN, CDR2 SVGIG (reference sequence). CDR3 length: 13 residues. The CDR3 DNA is TGTGCCTACGGACAGGGATGGCCCTACGAGCAGTACTTC. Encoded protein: CAYGQGWPYEQYF.